This T cell receptor beta chain was sequenced in a study of blood T cell repertoires in COVID-19. While infection was still active, Seattle patients were enrolled and then followed longitudinally. This clone was counted once. This table comes from immunoSEQ multiplex PCR, and its TCRdb copy is limited to in-frame clones, with some not included. The data hold 250,000 to 400,000 clones, with 85% to 90% observed a single time. Germline CDR1 is SNHLY and CDR2 is FYNNEI. The CDR3 totals 12 residues. V was clipped by 7 bases and J by 6 bases, with 9 bases between them. J is TRBJ1-4 and V is TRBV2, with TRBD1 as a possible D gene (6 bases). The receptor's source is a woman aged 30 to 39 with COVID-19, enrolled during active disease. Material: peripheral blood. CDR3 nucleotide sequence: TGTGCCAGCACCGGGACATATGAAAAACTGTTTTTT. It yields the protein CASTGTYEKLFF.